The 11 T cell receptor beta chains in this list originate from one sample, sequenced in a study of blood T cell repertoires in COVID-19. Clones were sequenced by immunoSEQ multiplex PCR, and TCRdb holds only the in-frame ones, with some missing. The sample comprises 9,500 to 10,000 clones, around three quarters of which are singletons, and around 37% rests with the top ten. Material: peripheral blood. The source of these receptors is a human donor in a cohort sampled during active COVID-19.

The V gene is TRBV5-1, the J gene TRBJ1-6; 10 bases fit TRBD1. V shed 4 bases and J 7 bases; nucleotides not matched to a gene: 11. The CDR3 length is 17 residues. Germline values: CDR1 SGHRS, CDR2 YFSETQ. This CDR3 reads CASSAVGLGQGNSPLHF. For the CDR3, the DNA is TGCGCCAGCAGCGCGGTGGGCTTGGGACAGGGGAATTCACCCCTCCACTTT.

The chain links TRBV20-1 to TRBJ1-5, with unresolved D. Germline CDR1 reads DFQATT; CDR2 reads SNEGSKA (reference sequence). This CDR3 is 13 amino acids long. V lost 3 bases, J lost 3 bases, and 9 bases lay in between. The CDR3 sequence is CSASDTFNQPQHF. The CDR3 nucleotides are TGCAGTGCTAGTGACACTTTCAATCAGCCCCAGCATTTT.

This rearrangement joins TRBV11-1 to TRBJ2-4; 7 positions agree with TRBD2. J lost 4 bases, V lost 1 base, and 7 bases had no gene match. This CDR3 comprises 16 residues. The V gene's germline CDR1 is SGHAT and CDR2 FQDESV (reference sequence). CDR3 residues: CASSLGGYGGKNIQYF. CDR3 nucleotides: TGTGCCAGCAGCTTAGGGGGCTACGGGGGGAAAAACATTCAGTACTTC.

The chain recombines TRBV4-1 with TRBJ2-1; tentative D call: TRBD1 (6 bases). The germline gives CDR1 MGHRA, CDR2 YSYEKL. This CDR3 region has 14 residues. V lost 4 bases to trimming and J lost 8 bases, with 15 bases between them. The CDR3 DNA reads as TGCGCCAGCAGCCGGAACAGGGTCAGCGATGAGCAGTTCTTC. The encoded protein is CASSRNRVSDEQFF.

The J gene is TRBJ1-1, the V gene TRBV6-5; possible D gene TRBD1, 5 bases. The CDR3 totals 14 residues. Germline V CDR1 and CDR2: MNHEY, SVGAGI. With 4 bases removed from V and 3 bases from J, the gap between germline ends came to 12 bases. The CDR3 DNA reads as TGTGCCAGCAGTTTGCAGGGCGTTCACACTGAAGCTTTCTTT. It specifies CASSLQGVHTEAFF.

V gene TRBV10-2 combines with J gene TRBJ2-3; unclear D gene. The germline V gene has CDR1 WSHSY and CDR2 SAAADI. CDR3 length: 15 residues. The V end lost 0 bases, the J end lost 2 bases, and 9 bases lay between the germline ends. The DNA for the CDR3 is TGCGCCAGCAGTGAGTCGCCGGTTCCCACAGATACGCAGTATTTT. This translates into CASSESPVPTDTQYF.

This chain links TRBV6-5 with TRBJ1-2; D possibly corresponds to TRBD1 (6 bases). Trimming left V 6 bases short and J 3 bases short, with 14 bases between. The CDR3 spans 14 residues. Germline CDR1 is MNHEY and CDR2 is SVGAGI. The CDR3 is CASSQSGQYYGYTF. The CDR3 DNA reads TGTGCCAGCAGCCAAAGTGGACAGTACTATGGCTACACCTTC.

CDR3 residues: CASSESGLDDSPLHF. In DNA form, the CDR3 reads TGTGCCAGCAGCGAGTCGGGACTAGACGATTCACCCCTCCACTTT. The gene calls are TRBV14 and TRBJ1-6, with D perhaps TRBD1 (5 bases). CDR3 size: 15 residues. V lost 5 bases and J lost 8, with 16 bases in between. In germline, CDR1 is SGHDN, CDR2 FVKESK.

This sequence joins TRBV12-3 or TRBV12-4 and TRBJ2-5; 9 bases fit TRBD2. The CDR3 is made up of 13 amino acids. The trim removed 4 bases at V and 4 bases at J, leaving 1 base unmatched. The CDR3, as DNA: TGTGCCAGCAGTTGGCGGGGGGGAGAGACCCAGTACTTC. It is translated as CASSWRGGETQYF.

The rearrangement joins TRBV3-1 (or the pseudogene TRBV3-2) to TRBJ1-3; D unresolved. V lost 0 bases, J lost 0 bases, and 12 bases lay in between. The CDR3 is made up of 17 amino acids. From germline, CDR1 is LGHDT and CDR2 YNNKEL (reference sequence). The CDR3 loop reads CASSQEFGVRSGNTIYF. The CDR3 coding sequence is TGTGCCAGCAGCCAAGAATTCGGGGTACGCTCTGGAAACACCATATATTTT.

This chain joins TRBV27 and TRBJ2-2; D gene ambiguous. The CDR3 covers 15 residues. Germline V gene lookup returns CDR1 MNHEY and CDR2 SMNVEV (reference sequence). V lost 2 bases and J lost 4, with 11 bases in between. The CDR3 bases are TGTGCCAGCAGTTTAGGCGGTTCGGGCACCGGGGAGCTGTTTTTT. It translates to CASSLGGSGTGELFF.